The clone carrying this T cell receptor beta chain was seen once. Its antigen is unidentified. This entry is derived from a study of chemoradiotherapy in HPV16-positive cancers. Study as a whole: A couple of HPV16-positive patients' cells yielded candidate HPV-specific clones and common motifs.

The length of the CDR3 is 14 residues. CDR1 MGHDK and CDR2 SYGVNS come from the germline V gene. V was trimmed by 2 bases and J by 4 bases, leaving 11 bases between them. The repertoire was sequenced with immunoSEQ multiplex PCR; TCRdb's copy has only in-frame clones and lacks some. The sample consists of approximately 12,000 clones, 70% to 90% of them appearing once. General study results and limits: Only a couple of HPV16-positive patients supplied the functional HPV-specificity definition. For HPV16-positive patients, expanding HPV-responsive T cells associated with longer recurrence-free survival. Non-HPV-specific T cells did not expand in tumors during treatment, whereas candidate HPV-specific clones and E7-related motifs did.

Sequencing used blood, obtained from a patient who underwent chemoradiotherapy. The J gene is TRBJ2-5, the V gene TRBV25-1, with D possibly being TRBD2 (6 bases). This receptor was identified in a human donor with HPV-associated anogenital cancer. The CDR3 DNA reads TGTGCCAGCAGTGAACACAGGCGGGGAGAGACCCAGTACTTC. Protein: CASSEHRRGETQYF. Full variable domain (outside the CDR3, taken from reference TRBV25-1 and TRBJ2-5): EADIYQTPRYLVIGTGKKITLECSQTMGHDKMYWYQQDPGMELHLIHYSYGVNSTEKGDLSSESTVSRIRTEHFPLTLESARPSHTSQYLCASSEHRRGETQYFGPGTRLLVL.